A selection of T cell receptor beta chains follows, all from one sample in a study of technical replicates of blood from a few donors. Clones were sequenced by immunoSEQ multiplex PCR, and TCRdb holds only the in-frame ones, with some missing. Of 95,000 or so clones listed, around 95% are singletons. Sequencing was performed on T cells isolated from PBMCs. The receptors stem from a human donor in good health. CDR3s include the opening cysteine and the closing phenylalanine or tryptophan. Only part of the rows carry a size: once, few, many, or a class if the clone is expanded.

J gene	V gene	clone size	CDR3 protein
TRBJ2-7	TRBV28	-	CASSFPGLALYEQYF
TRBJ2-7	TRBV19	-	CASSVISGYEQYF
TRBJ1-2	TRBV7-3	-	CASSSTGNGGYTF
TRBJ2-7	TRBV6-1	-	CASSEHSSRSYEQYF
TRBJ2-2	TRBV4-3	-	CASASERGSHGELFF
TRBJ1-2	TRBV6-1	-	CASTGQPLLYGYTF
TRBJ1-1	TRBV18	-	CASSPVSDTEAFF
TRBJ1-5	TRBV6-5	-	CASSYTDGRNQPQHF
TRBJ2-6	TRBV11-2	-	CASSFYPVPSLGANVLTF
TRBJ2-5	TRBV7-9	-	CASSFSLAGVRETQYF
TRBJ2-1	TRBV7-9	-	CASSLFSSYNEQFF
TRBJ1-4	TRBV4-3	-	CASSQVWPVEKLFF
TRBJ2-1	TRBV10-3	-	CAISEASFYEQFF
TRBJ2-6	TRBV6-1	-	CASSPGSSGANVLTF
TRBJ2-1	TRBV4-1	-	CASSPYGAGGRSNNEQFF
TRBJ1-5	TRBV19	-	CASSIDTGSRQPQHF
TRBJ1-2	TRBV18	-	CASSPNTGGANYGYTF
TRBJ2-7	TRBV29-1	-	CSVESAGGYEQYF
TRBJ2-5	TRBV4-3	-	CASSLLSYLAGETQYF
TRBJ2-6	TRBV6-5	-	CASSPRSGANVLTF
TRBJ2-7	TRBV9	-	CASSEPGSREQYF
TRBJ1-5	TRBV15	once	CATSSLSNQPQHF
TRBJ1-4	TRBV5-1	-	CASSSRGVNEKLFF
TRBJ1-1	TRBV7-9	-	CASSDGQGRTEAFF
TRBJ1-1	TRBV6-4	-	CASRINRDTEAFF
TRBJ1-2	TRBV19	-	CASSLNRDRGMGYTF
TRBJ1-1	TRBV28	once	CASSLGAFENTEAFF
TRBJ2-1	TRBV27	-	CASRIDWEQFF
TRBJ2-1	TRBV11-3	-	CASRQLSYNEQFF
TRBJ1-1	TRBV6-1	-	CAIYRDTEAFF
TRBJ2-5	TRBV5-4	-	CASSLAGSYQETQYF
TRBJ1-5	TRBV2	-	CASRNQGMGDNQPQHF
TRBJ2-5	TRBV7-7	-	CASSLSGRGETQYF
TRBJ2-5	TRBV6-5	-	CASKKREGPETQYF
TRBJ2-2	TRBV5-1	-	CASSAPTSGKLRAGELFF
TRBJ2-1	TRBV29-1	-	CSVEVGRTSGRVLLYNEQFF
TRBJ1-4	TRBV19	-	CASSYGPGLDEKLFF
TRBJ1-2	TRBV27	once	CASFGTGGLAGGYTF
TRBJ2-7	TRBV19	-	CASSIGGLREQYF
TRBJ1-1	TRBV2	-	CASSEGTGRDAFF
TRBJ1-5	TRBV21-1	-	CASSKGETGGLDNQPQHF
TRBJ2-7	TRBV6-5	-	CASSLVTGYEQYF
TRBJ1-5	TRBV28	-	CASSLNFGQGNQPQHF
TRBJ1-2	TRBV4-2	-	CASSPPDREVDGYTF
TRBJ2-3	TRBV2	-	CAIPGGVTSGRSDTQYF
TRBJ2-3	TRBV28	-	CASSLLAGERTDTQYF
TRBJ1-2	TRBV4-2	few	CASSQVSGVYGYTF
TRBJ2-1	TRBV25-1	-	CASSVLAGGIFF